This T cell receptor beta chain emerged from a study of blood T cell repertoires in COVID-19 (dated by TCRdb to about 2020). As for the study more broadly: Samples from collaborators originated in the United States, Italy and Spain and spanned both the acute and convalescent phases of COVID-19. The prospective study material was composed of cDNA or gDNA derived from T cells, B-cell-depleted T cells, or PBMCs. Deeply sampled blood TCRbeta repertoires from subjects exposed to, actively infected with, or recovered from COVID-19 were included in the dataset. A freely available public database, intended as a resource for researchers studying the immune response to SARS-CoV-2, is where the repertoires were released. Samples came from the ongoing ImmuneRACE study (first 160 participants) plus 1,254 subjects from 6 global collaborators. Nearly every sample came with metadata listing a de-identified subject ID, COVID-19 status, age in years and sex. HLA class I and class II types, where available, came from metadata supplied by the sample provider rather than from assay-based typing. General conclusions and limits of the study: How much clinical and demographic metadata was included differed by source and by participant, and the metadata was provided uncurated.

TCRbeta CDR3 regions were amplified from genomic DNA by means of the immunoSEQ Assay, a bias-controlled multiplex PCR. Per the source publication's procedure: The number of nucleated cells in each sample was estimated from the amplification of reference gene primers within the assay. Sequence reads were collapsed and filtered to measure the absolute abundance of every unique TCRbeta CDR3 rearrangement. For each sample, productive Simpson clonality was calculated as the square root of Simpson's diversity index over productive rearrangements. TCRdb obtained this table from immuneACCESS and retained in-frame rearrangements with V and J assigned. These tables miss some clones; where compared with another copy, unresolved V genes account for less than half of the shortfall, and the remainder is unexplained. The DNA gave D and trimming, while V, J and clone size come from that table. The sample contains some 25,000 clones, 75% to 85% of them found a single time. The top ten hold 7.5% to 9% of the sample.

The collaborating institutions used their own protocols to collect whole blood in K2EDTA tubes. For TCRbeta analysis, collaborators shipped samples as frozen whole blood, isolated PBMCs, or DNA extracted from either of those sample types. Spanning cysteine to phenylalanine, the CDR3 consists of 12 amino acids. The retained sequence is limited to the CDR3, 36 bases, with the frame set at the first base. CDR1 and CDR2, per the germline V gene, are SGDLS and YYNGEE. V is pared back by 3 bases and J by 3 bases, with 3 bases lying between the germline termini. This clone was observed a few times. The antigen it binds to is not known. Per-base qualities were not stored, and no clone one base away is much larger.

The sequencing input was peripheral blood. The sequence is built from TRBV9 and TRBJ2-2; no D gene call is confident. This clonotype originated in a human donor in a cohort sampled during active COVID-19. The DNA sequence is as follows: TGTGCCAGCAGCGGAGACACCGGGGAGCTGTTTTTT. This sequence encodes CASSGDTGELFF.